The clone carrying this T cell receptor beta chain was seen only once. Antigen specificity is unknown. This record comes from a study of graft-versus-host responses after intestinal transplantation. For the study at large: Anti-thymocyte globulin induction was given to all recipients, followed by tacrolimus and steroids for roughly three years.

This table comes from immunoSEQ multiplex PCR, and its TCRdb copy is limited to in-frame clones, with some not included. In the table there are over 65,000 clones, less than 95% of which are singletons. Germline CDR1 is SGHDT and CDR2 is YYEEEE. J lost 7 bases, V lost 5 bases, and 10 bases had no gene match. The length of the CDR3 is 15 residues. Findings and caveats of the study: Marrow from the recipient contained GvH clones, some of which had appeared first in ileum or blood. Clonal ratios of graft-versus-host to host-versus-graft in allografts were high for patients exhibiting graft-donor T cell macrochimerism.

V usage is TRBV5-6 and J usage is TRBJ1-5; 9 bases agree with TRBD1. The receptor's source is a human donor who was the organ donor for an intestinal transplant. The sample here was unstimulated CD8+ T cells sorted from spleen or lymph node cells, taken before transplant. In DNA form, the CDR3 reads TGTGCCAGCAGTCATGGGACAGGGTGGGGGCAGCCCCAGCATTTT. It specifies CASSHGTGWGQPQHF.